Listed here are 27 T cell receptor beta chains from one sample, sequenced in a study of T cell repertoires in cytomegalovirus infection. TCRdb redid the calling of the reads with MiXCR, one entry per CDR3 protein. This sample yields about 450,000 distinct CDR3 sequences, of which roughly a third are seen a single time; around 13% belongs to the top ten. The sequencing sample was made of PBMCs. These receptors were obtained from a human donor in good health (CMV status not recorded). Some clones in this sample may be carry-over from other donors' samples.

The chain uses TRBV7-9 and TRBJ2-7; 7 bases are a match to TRBD2. Germline values: CDR1 SEHNR, CDR2 FQNEAQ (reference sequence). The CDR3 length is 16 residues. V shed 4 bases and J 2 bases; nucleotides not matched to a gene: 11. The CDR3 sequence: CASSSRGVDLPYEQYF. Here the CDR3 DNA reads TGTGCCAGCAGCTCACGGGGGGTGGACCTCCCCTACGAGCAGTACTTC.

The chain recombines TRBV6-8 with TRBJ1-4, with 7 nucleotides matching TRBD1. This CDR3 contains 14 residues. CDR1 is MNHGY, CDR2 SAAAGT, per germline. After removal of 3 bases from V and 8 bases from J, the junction contained 6 bases not matched to a gene. The CDR3 sequence: CASSYLQGNEKLFF. The CDR3 nucleotides are TGTGCCAGCAGTTATTTACAGGGGAACGAAAAACTGTTTTTT.

This clonotype showed up many times. This chain uses TRBV7-2 with TRBJ1-2; weak D call: TRBD1 (6 bases). The length of the CDR3 is 15 residues. The germline gives CDR1 SGHTA, CDR2 FQGNSA. The ends were cut back, 1 base at V and 7 bases at J, with 16 bases in the middle. The CDR3 coding sequence is TGTGCCAGCAGCTTAGACGTGGCGACAGGTGCTGGCTACACCTTC. Protein sequence: CASSLDVATGAGYTF.

J is TRBJ1-1 and V is TRBV7-6; D ambiguous. V was trimmed by 1 base and J by 4 bases, leaving 13 bases between them. This CDR3 has 15 amino acids. Germline V gives CDR1 SGHVS, CDR2 FNYEAQ. Here the CDR3 DNA reads TGTGCCAGCAGCTTAGACTACTTGGGTGCCACTGAAGCTTTCTTT. Translating gives CASSLDYLGATEAFF.

V gene TRBV6-6 combines with J gene TRBJ2-3, with 11 bases identical to TRBD1. This CDR3 contains 17 residues. After removal of 2 bases from V and 7 bases from J, the junction contained 11 bases not matched to a gene. CDR1 is MNHNY and CDR2 is SVGAGI in the germline V gene (reference sequence). The CDR3 DNA follows: TGTGCCAGCAGTTACGTCTCCGGGACAGGGGGTCTTAATACGCAGTATTTT. Protein sequence: CASSYVSGTGGLNTQYF.

Regarding this clonotype: A much bigger clone sits one base away, suggesting this may be a read error. This chain links TRBV4-2 with TRBJ1-1; D is unresolved. CDR1 LGHNA and CDR2 YNFKEQ come from the germline V gene. CDR3 length: 14 amino acids. CDR3 region: CASSQELDHPEDFF. As DNA, the CDR3 is TGTGCCAGCAGCCAGGAGTTAGACCATCCTGAAGATTTCTTT.

Comment on this clonotype: It may be a read error: a sequence one base away is much more abundant. This chain connects TRBV12-3 or TRBV12-4 to TRBJ2-1, with TRBD1 matching over 7 bases. TRBJ2-7 matches the DNA end more closely, so the J call is doubtful. The CDR3 runs to 14 residues. The chain's CDR3 is CASSRLDRFNEQYF. The DNA for the CDR3 is TGTGCCAGCAGTCGCCTGGACAGGTTCAATGAGCAGTACTTC.

A note on this clonotype: This sequence may be a read error, since a much larger clone differs from it by one base. The conserved phenylalanine or tryptophan is not found at the CDR3 terminus, so this likely reflects a read error. The rearrangement links TRBV12-3 or TRBV12-4 to TRBJ2-1; TRBD1 matches at 7 bases. The junction had 4 bases not matched to a gene; V was cut back by 6 bases and J by 5 bases. The length of the CDR3 is 13 residues. The CDR3 loop is CASSDRANNEQFL. The CDR3, as DNA: TGTGCCAGCAGCGACAGGGCAAACAATGAGCAGTTCTTA.

The chain uses TRBV19 and TRBJ2-1; 10 nucleotides agree with TRBD1. Germline CDR1 LNHDA, CDR2 SQIVND (reference sequence). CDR3 length equals 15 residues. Trimming at V came to 1 base and at J to 7 bases, leaving 4 bases not matched to a gene. The CDR3 protein is CASSIGQGAGNEQFF. CDR3 sequence (DNA): TGTGCCAGTAGTATAGGACAGGGGGCCGGGAATGAGCAGTTCTTC.

For this clonotype: The CDR3 does not end in the conserved phenylalanine or tryptophan, so this is likely a read error. The CDR3 region is CASSLPPSYEQYL. CDR3 bases: TGTGCCAGCAGCCTACCCCCATCCTACGAGCAGTACTTA. The rearrangement links TRBV6-2 or TRBV6-3 to TRBJ2-7; no clear D. Germline values: CDR1 MNHEY, CDR2 SVGEGT. The CDR3 runs 13 residues. V gave up 6 bases and J gave up 1 base, with 10 bases separating them.

There are a few counts of this clonotype. The chain uses TRBV6-2 or TRBV6-3 and TRBJ2-3; 7 bases are a match to TRBD2. V shed 4 bases, J shed 2 bases, and the junction held 9 bases outside the gene matches. CDR1 and CDR2 from the germline V gene are MNHEY and SVGEGT. The CDR3 loop spans 16 amino acids. The CDR3 loop is CASSSGTTRHTDTQYF. CDR3 DNA sequence: TGTGCCAGCAGTTCCGGGACTACCAGACACACAGATACGCAGTATTTT.

V usage is TRBV3-1 and J usage is TRBJ1-2; D is unresolved. This CDR3 has 14 residues. V was clipped by 1 base and J by 3 bases, with 9 bases between them. The germline CDR1 and CDR2 sequences are LGHDT and YNNKEL (reference sequence). The CDR3 here is CASSQVGEDYGYTF. The CDR3 DNA reads as TGTGCCAGCAGCCAAGTTGGCGAGGACTATGGCTACACCTTC.

This chain joins TRBV28 and TRBJ2-3; 9 nucleotides line up with TRBD2. The CDR3 has 14 residues. V gave up 4 bases and J gave up 5 bases; unmatched junction bases: 4. CDR1 and CDR2 (germline): MDHEN, SYDVKM. The DNA of the CDR3 is TGTGCCAGCAGTTCCGGTAGCGGGGGAGATACGCAGTATTTT. Translating gives CASSSGSGGDTQYF.

The chain employs TRBV2 and TRBJ1-4; 7 bases agree with TRBD1. Germline assignment: CDR1 SNHLY and CDR2 FYNNEI. With 6 bases clipped from V and 5 bases from J, the junction kept 12 bases outside the gene matches. This CDR3 contains 16 residues. The CDR3 DNA sequence: TGTGCCAGCAGGCCCCTCGACAGGGCGGTGAATGAAAAACTGTTTTTT. Its protein is CASRPLDRAVNEKLFF. Combining the CDR3 with reference TRBV2 and TRBJ1-4 gives the whole variable domain EPEVTQTPSHQVTQMGQEVILRCVPISNHLYFYWYRQILGQKVEFLVSFYNNEISEKSEIFDDQFSVERPDGSNFTLKIRSTKLEDSAMYFCASRPLDRAVNEKLFFGSGTQLSVL.

The chain couples TRBV12-3 or TRBV12-4 to TRBJ1-6, with 8 bases that match TRBD1. The CDR3 is 16 amino acids. Trimming cost V 3 bases and J 4 bases; bases outside gene matches: 5. CDR3 residues: CASSFGRTGYNSPLHF. The CDR3 bases are TGTGCCAGCAGTTTTGGGAGGACAGGGTATAATTCACCCCTCCACTTT.

This clonotype occurred many times. The V call is TRBV7-2, the J call TRBJ2-3; D could derive from TRBD1 or TRBD2 (6 bases each). Between the trimmed V and J ends, which lost 5 bases and 0 bases, there was a span of 18 bases. Germline V lookup: CDR1 SGHTA, CDR2 FQGNSA. The CDR3 runs to 17 residues. Written as DNA, the CDR3 is TGTGCCAGCAGCCGGTTCCGGGGGCCCACTAGCACAGATACGCAGTATTTT. It specifies CASSRFRGPTSTDTQYF.

The chain recombines TRBV7-8 with TRBJ1-6, with no clear D. Germline values: CDR1 SGHVS, CDR2 FQNEAQ. Trimming removed 2 bases from V and 3 bases from J, with 23 bases in between. The CDR3 is 20 amino acids. The DNA for the CDR3 is TGTGCCAGCAGCTTACACCCGCGGCGTGAAAGGGAGCTCTATAATTCACCCCTCCACTTT. Its protein is CASSLHPRRERELYNSPLHF. Drawing the rest from reference TRBV7-8 and TRBJ1-6, the complete variable domain is GAGVSQSPRYKVAKRGQDVALRCDPISGHVSLFWYQQALGQGPEFLTYFQNEAQLDKSGLPSDRFFAERPEGSVSTLKIQRTQQEDSAVYLCASSLHPRRERELYNSPLHFGNGTRLTVT.

The chain uses TRBV6-6 and TRBJ2-2; 10 bases map to TRBD1. Trimming removed 1 base from V and 4 bases from J; junction bases left unmatched: 3. The CDR3 runs 16 residues. Germline V gives CDR1 MNHNY, CDR2 SVGAGI (reference sequence). CDR3 bases: TGTGCCAGCAGTTACTTTGACAGGGGGCCCACCGGGGAGCTGTTTTTT. Its translation is CASSYFDRGPTGELFF.

This clonotype was recorded a few times. J is TRBJ1-1 and V is TRBV25-1, with D unclear. The CDR3 is made up of 15 amino acids. Trimming took off 5 bases at V and 1 base at J, with 14 bases between the two ends. The germline V gene encodes CDR1 MGHDK and CDR2 SYGVNS. The CDR3 DNA is TGTGCCAGCAGTCCATGGGGATTAACGAACACTGAAGCTTTCTTT. Protein product: CASSPWGLTNTEAFF. Variable domain in full (rest from reference TRBV25-1 and TRBJ1-1): EADIYQTPRYLVIGTGKKITLECSQTMGHDKMYWYQQDPGMELHLIHYSYGVNSTEKGDLSSESTVSRIRTEHFPLTLESARPSHTSQYLCASSPWGLTNTEAFFGQGTRLTVV.

This clonotype was seen more than once but under ten times. J is TRBJ1-1 and V is TRBV6-5, with 7 bases lining up with TRBD1. The CDR3 is 14 residues long. V was pared by 4 bases and J by 8 bases, with 10 bases of the junction left unmatched. From germline, CDR1 is MNHEY and CDR2 SVGAGI. The CDR3 is CASSSRQGSLEAFF. The CDR3 DNA reads as TGTGCCAGCAGTTCCCGACAGGGAAGTCTGGAAGCTTTCTTT.

This clonotype was detected only a few times. V is TRBV10-3 and J is TRBJ2-1; TRBD1 matches at 7 bases. The CDR3 runs 16 residues. The germline CDR1 and CDR2 sequences are ENHRY and SYGVKD. V dropped 2 bases and J dropped 3; count of bases not matched to a gene: 7. The CDR3 DNA follows: TGTGCCATCAGTGAGCCTACTGGGGACAGCTACAATGAGCAGTTCTTC. Translating gives CAISEPTGDSYNEQFF.

The sample holds many counts of this clonotype. V is TRBV6-1 and J is TRBJ1-1; 7 bases map to TRBD1. The germline V gene has CDR1 MNHNS and CDR2 SASEGT. Unmatched junction bases numbered 6, after V lost 3 bases and J lost 2 bases. The length of the CDR3 is 15 residues. CDR3 coding DNA: TGTGCCAGCAGTGACCAAGACAGGGCAAACACTGAAGCTTTCTTT. It is translated as CASSDQDRANTEAFF.

V is TRBV18 and J is TRBJ1-2; 12 bases line up with TRBD1. This CDR3 is built from 15 residues. Germline V gives CDR1 KGHSH, CDR2 LQKENI. V shed 3 bases and J 6 bases; nucleotides not matched to a gene: 5. CDR3 amino acids: CASSPQGQGANGYTF. CDR3 nucleotide sequence: TGTGCCAGCTCACCGCAGGGACAGGGGGCAAATGGCTACACCTTC. The whole variable domain, remainder taken from reference TRBV18 and TRBJ1-2, is NAGVMQNPRHLVRRRGQEARLRCSPMKGHSHVYWYRQLPEEGLKFMVYLQKENIIDESGMPKERFSAEFPKEGPSILRIQQVVRGDSAAYFCASSPQGQGANGYTFGSGTRLTVV.

This clonotype showed up many times. The rearrangement links TRBV11-2 to TRBJ1-1; D is perhaps TRBD1 (5 bases). The V and J ends lost 3 bases and 5 bases respectively, with 19 bases between them. This CDR3 comprises 16 residues. CDR1 is SGHAT, CDR2 FQNNGV, per germline. The chain's CDR3 is CASSFGVRGGGTEAFF. In DNA form, the CDR3 reads TGTGCCAGCAGCTTTGGGGTTAGGGGCGGGGGAACTGAAGCTTTCTTT.

This clonotype was seen only a few times. The chain couples TRBV5-1 to TRBJ1-1, with D tentatively TRBD1 (6 bases). The germline V and J ends were trimmed by 4 bases and 5 bases, with 15 bases remaining between them. This CDR3 region has 14 residues. CDR1 and CDR2 from the germline V gene are SGHRS and YFSETQ. The CDR3 DNA reads as TGCGCCAGCAGCCTACCGGACAGAGGGACTGAAGCTTTCTTT. It translates to CASSLPDRGTEAFF.

Ten or more counts support this clonotype. V usage is TRBV12-3 or TRBV12-4 and J usage is TRBJ1-6; 10 bases map to TRBD1. Germline trimming cut 3 bases from V and 0 bases from J; bases unmatched to any gene: 2. This CDR3 is 17 amino acids long. CDR3 amino acids: CASSFRTGGSYNSPLHF. The CDR3 DNA reads as TGTGCCAGCAGTTTTAGGACAGGGGGCTCCTATAATTCACCCCTCCACTTT.

This clonotype was observed a few times. The chain employs TRBV6-2 or TRBV6-3 and TRBJ2-2; 7 nucleotides align to TRBD2. The germline gives CDR1 MNHEY, CDR2 SVGEGT. The CDR3 spans 14 residues. The V segment lost 8 bases and the J segment 2 bases; nucleotides outside the gene matches: 5. The CDR3 sequence is CASQRELNTGELFF. The CDR3 DNA is TGTGCCAGCCAGCGGGAACTTAACACCGGGGAGCTGTTTTTT.